The clone carrying this T cell receptor beta chain appeared a few times. Diagnosis relied on clinical symptoms, serum thyroxine, TRAb, thyroid ultrasound and orbital computed tomography. The sample is drawn from a study of Graves' ophthalmopathy and Graves' hyperthyroidism. Across the study: Researchers obtained peripheral blood at initial diagnosis, before any treatment had begun.

RNA transcripts were the source from which TCR beta CDR3 regions were amplified. First-round RT-PCR used HTBI primers; second-round multiplex PCR followed. Using its own MiXCR run on the multiplex PCR reads, TCRdb lists one record per CDR3 protein. The data hold 650,000 to 900,000 distinct CDR3 sequences, with about 44% observed a single time. Germline V gene data show CDR1 as SEHNR and CDR2 as FQNEAQ (reference sequence). Trimming shortened V by 5 bases and J by 11 bases, and 22 bases separated the two germline ends. The CDR3 covers 14 residues. The sample was peripheral blood. This chain joins TRBV7-9 and TRBJ2-7; D is tentatively TRBD1 or TRBD2 (5 bases each). This receptor was taken from an adult man with Graves' ophthalmopathy. The CDR3 DNA sequence: TGTGCCAGCAGCCAAGAAGTTTTGGGGACGGGGAAGTACTTC. It is translated as CASSQEVLGTGKYF.